A selection of T cell receptor beta chains follows, all from one sample in a study of vaccination and CD4 T cells after COVID-19. TCRdb re-called the PCR reads with MiXCR, one entry per CDR3 protein. Of more than 4,000 distinct CDR3 sequences listed, about a fifth are singletons. Antigen specificity for these receptors is unknown. Sequencing input: CD4+ T cells from blood, cultured in vitro. The receptors were sampled from a human donor who had recovered from COVID-19. CDR3s leave out the opening cysteine and the closing phenylalanine or tryptophan. Fields, in order: V gene, CDR3 protein.

TRBV12-3/TRBV12-4	ASSSRYTEAF
TRBV7-9	ASSLGQGHTGELF
TRBV20-1	SAPGGGVLANYGYT
TRBV19	ASSPAARSNYGYT
TRBV5-1	ASSSTGNSPLH
TRBV7-3	ASSRDGGNSPLH
TRBV3-1	ASSPAGGGYEQY
TRBV12-3/TRBV12-4	ASSLARTLTDTQY
TRBV7-9	ASSLAAGGTSETQY
TRBV20-1	SVPTGGNYQETQY
TRBV15	ATSRDRSGVGDNEQF
TRBV20-1	SARRGLATDTQY
TRBV30	AWSPQQGPNTEAF